The T cell receptor (beta chain) described here comes from a study of blood T cell repertoires in COVID-19. Per the authors' pipeline: Estimation of nucleated cell counts relied on the amplification of reference gene primers. TCRdb's copy holds only in-frame clones and misses some; the assay was immunoSEQ multiplex PCR. V and J calls and clone size come straight from that table; D and trimming were deduced from the DNA. The sample yields roughly 250,000 clones, roughly 91% seen once. The CDR3 extends over 14 amino acids. Germline V CDR1 and CDR2: SEHNR, FQNEAQ (reference sequence). V was pared by 3 bases and J by 3 bases, with 5 bases of the junction left unmatched.

The origin of this receptor is a man aged 30 to 39 with acute or convalescent COVID-19. The sequenced sample consisted of peripheral blood. The V and J genes are TRBV7-9 and TRBJ2-7, with 7 bases lining up with TRBD1. The CDR3 coding sequence is TGTGCCAGCAGCTTGTCCCGGGACAGCTACGAGCAGTACTTC. Protein sequence: CASSLSRDSYEQYF.